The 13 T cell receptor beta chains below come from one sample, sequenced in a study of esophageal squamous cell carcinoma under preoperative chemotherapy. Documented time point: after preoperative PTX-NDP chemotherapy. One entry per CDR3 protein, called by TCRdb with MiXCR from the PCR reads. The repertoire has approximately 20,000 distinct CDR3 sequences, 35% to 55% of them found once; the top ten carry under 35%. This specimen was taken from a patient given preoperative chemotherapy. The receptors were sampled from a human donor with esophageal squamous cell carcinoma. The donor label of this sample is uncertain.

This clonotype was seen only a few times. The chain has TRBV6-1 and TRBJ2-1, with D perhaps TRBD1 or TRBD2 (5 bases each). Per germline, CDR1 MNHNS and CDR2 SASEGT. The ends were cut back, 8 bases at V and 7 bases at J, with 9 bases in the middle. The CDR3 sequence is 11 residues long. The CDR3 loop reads CASSWGNEQFF. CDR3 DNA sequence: TGTGCCAGCTCGTGGGGGAATGAGCAGTTCTTC.

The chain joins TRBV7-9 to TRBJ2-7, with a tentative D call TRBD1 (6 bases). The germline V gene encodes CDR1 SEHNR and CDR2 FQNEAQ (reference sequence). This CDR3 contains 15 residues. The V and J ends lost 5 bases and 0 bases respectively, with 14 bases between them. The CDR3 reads CASSRDRYSSYEQYF. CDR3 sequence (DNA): TGTGCCAGCAGCCGCGACAGGTACAGCTCCTACGAGCAGTACTTC. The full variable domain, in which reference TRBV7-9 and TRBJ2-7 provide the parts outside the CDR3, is DTGVSQNPRHKITKRGQNVTFRCDPISEHNRLYWYRQTLGQGPEFLTYFQNEAQLEKSRLLSDRFSAERPKGSFSTLEIQRTEQGDSAMYLCASSRDRYSSYEQYFGPGTRLTVT.

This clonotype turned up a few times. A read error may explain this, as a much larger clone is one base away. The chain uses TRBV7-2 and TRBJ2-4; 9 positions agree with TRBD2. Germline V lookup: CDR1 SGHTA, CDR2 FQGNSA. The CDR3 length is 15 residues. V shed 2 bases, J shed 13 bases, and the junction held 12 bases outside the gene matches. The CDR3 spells CASSLHSGSRNEQYF. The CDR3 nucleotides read TGTGCCAGCAGCTTACATAGCGGGAGCCGGAATGAGCAGTACTTC. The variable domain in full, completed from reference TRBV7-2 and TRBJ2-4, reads GAGVSQSPSNKVTEKGKDVELRCDPISGHTALYWYRQSLGQGLEFLIYFQGNSAPDKSGLPSDRFSAERTGGSVSTLTIQRTQQEDSAVYLCASSLHSGSRNEQYFGAGTRLSVL.

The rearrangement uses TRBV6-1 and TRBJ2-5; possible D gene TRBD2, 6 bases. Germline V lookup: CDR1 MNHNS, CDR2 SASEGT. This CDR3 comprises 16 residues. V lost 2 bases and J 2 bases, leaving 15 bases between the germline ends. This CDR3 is CASSELGGRGQETQYF. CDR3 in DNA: TGTGCCAGCAGTGAACTCGGGGGTAGAGGGCAAGAGACCCAGTACTTC.

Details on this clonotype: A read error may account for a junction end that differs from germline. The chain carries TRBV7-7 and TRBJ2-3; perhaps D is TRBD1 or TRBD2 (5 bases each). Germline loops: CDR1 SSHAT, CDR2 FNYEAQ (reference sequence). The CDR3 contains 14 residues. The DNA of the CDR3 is TGTGCTAGCAGCCCCGGGACGAGCACAGATACGCAGTATTTT. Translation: CASSPGTSTDTQYF.

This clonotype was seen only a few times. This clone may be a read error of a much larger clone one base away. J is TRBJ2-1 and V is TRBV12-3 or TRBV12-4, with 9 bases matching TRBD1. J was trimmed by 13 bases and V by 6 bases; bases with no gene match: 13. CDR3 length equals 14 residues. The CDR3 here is CASRRGTGIETQFF. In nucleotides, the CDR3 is TGTGCCAGCAGGCGTGGGACAGGGATCGAGACCCAGTTCTTC.

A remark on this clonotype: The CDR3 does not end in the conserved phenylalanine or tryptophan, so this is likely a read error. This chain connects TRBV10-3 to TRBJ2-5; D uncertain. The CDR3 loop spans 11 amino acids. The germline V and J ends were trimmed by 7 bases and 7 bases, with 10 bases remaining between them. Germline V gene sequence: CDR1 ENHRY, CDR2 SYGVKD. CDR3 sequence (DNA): TGTGCCATCAAATCTGAAGCGACCCAGTACTCC. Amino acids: CAIKSEATQYS.

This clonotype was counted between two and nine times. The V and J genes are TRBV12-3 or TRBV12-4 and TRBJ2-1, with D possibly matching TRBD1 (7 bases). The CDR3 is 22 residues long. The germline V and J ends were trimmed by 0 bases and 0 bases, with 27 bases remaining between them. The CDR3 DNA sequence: TGTGCCAGCAGTTTAGCGTCGGGGGAGGACAGGCAAGTATTCAGCTCCTACAATGAGCAGTTCTTC. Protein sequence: CASSLASGEDRQVFSSYNEQFF.

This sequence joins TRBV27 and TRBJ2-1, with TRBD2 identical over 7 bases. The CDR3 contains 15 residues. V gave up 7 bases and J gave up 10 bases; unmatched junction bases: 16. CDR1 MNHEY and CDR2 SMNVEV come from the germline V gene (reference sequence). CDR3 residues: CASTELGASGYEQFF. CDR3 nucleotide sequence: TGTGCCAGCACGGAATTAGGGGCTAGCGGCTACGAGCAGTTCTTC.

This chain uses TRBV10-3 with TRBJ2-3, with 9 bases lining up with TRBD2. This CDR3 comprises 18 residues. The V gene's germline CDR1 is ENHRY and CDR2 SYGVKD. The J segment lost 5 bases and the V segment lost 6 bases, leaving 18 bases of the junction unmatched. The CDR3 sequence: CAISDLRVNSGSGDTQYF. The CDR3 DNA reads TGTGCCATCAGCGACCTACGAGTAAATAGCGGGAGTGGAGATACGCAGTATTTT.

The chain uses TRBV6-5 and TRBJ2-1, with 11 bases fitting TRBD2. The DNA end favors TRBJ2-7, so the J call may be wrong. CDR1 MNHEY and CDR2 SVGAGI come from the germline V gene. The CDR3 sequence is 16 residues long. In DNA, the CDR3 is TGTGCCAGCAGTTACTCGTCGGCTAGCGGGAGGCAGGAGCAGTACTTC. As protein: CASSYSSASGRQEQYF.

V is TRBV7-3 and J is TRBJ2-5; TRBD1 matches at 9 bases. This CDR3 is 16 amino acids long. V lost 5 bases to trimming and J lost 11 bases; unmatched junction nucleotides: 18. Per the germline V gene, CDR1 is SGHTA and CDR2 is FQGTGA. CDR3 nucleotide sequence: TGTGCCAGCAGCACACAGGGGGCCGTGTCCTACAATGAGCAGTACTTC. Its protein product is CASSTQGAVSYNEQYF.

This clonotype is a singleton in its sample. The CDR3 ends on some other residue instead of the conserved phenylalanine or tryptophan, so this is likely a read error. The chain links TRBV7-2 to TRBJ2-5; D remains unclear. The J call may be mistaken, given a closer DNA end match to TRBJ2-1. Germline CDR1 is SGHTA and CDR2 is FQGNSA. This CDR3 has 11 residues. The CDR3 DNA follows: TGTGCCAGCAGCCCTCAAGCGTCCCAGTTCTCG. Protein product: CASSPQASQFS.